This record concerns one T cell receptor beta chain sequence. The antigen is undetermined. The entry originates in a study of blood T cell dynamics during melanoma immunotherapy. Study observations and caveats: Unlike progressors, later disease-control patients had W3 repertoires gaining clonality or diversity.

CDR3 length: 16 residues. V was trimmed by 0 bases and J by 3 bases, leaving 13 bases between them. Germline assignment: CDR1 SGHRS and CDR2 YFSETQ. Every bulk PBMC sample received the same 350 ng of DNA. Sequencing used immunoSEQ multiplex PCR; TCRdb keeps in-frame clones, though not all of them. In the table there are 10,000 to 12,000 clones, roughly 90% of which are singletons. The time point was: week 3, after first cycle of checkpoint inhibitor. Sampling occurred pretreatment (T0) and at week 3 (W3), after cycle one of checkpoint blockade. The TCR originated in a human donor with melanoma. V usage is TRBV5-1 and J usage is TRBJ2-1; D could derive from TRBD1 or TRBD2 (6 bases each). The sequencing here drew on blood, taken from a patient treated with checkpoint blockade. CDR3 amino acids: CASSLVPGAFYNEQFF. DNA of the CDR3: TGCGCCAGCAGCTTGGTTCCGGGGGCCTTCTACAATGAGCAGTTCTTC.